Below are 6 T cell receptor beta chains sequenced from a single sample in a study of blood T cell repertoires in COVID-19 (dated by TCRdb to about 2020). To prepare the library, the immunoSEQ multiplex PCR assay was applied. TCRdb took over this immuneACCESS table, retaining in-frame rearrangements with V and J assigned. Such tables are incomplete; in checked studies, under half of the missing clones stem from an unresolved V gene, and the remainder is unexplained. This sample has approximately 270,000 clones in its table, and more than 75% of those were observed once. Together, the top ten hold around 1.7% of the sample. Sequencing was carried out using PBMCs or T cells enriched from blood (not recorded which). These receptors all stem from a man aged 40-49 years who had recovered from COVID-19.

The chain is built from TRBV6-5 and TRBJ1-4; tentatively, D is TRBD1 (5 bases). The V end was cut by 6 bases, the J end by 0 bases, with 8 bases between. This CDR3 has 14 residues. Looked up from germline, CDR1 is MNHEY and CDR2 is SVGAGI. The CDR3 DNA follows: TGTGCCAGCAGGACGACAGCAACTAATGAAAAACTGTTTTTT. Translating gives CASRTTATNEKLFF.

This clone was seen only a few times. The chain has TRBV5-4 and TRBJ1-2; perhaps TRBD1 as D (5 bases). This CDR3 contains 13 residues. The V gene lost 0 bases and the J gene lost 2 bases, with 5 bases spanning the gap. Looked up from germline, CDR1 is SGHNT and CDR2 is YYREEE (reference sequence). The chain's CDR3 is CASSLGQNYGYTF. Written as DNA, the CDR3 is TGTGCCAGCAGCTTGGGACAGAACTATGGCTACACCTTC.

This chain connects TRBV5-4 to TRBJ1-6; TRBD1 might be the D (5 bases). Per germline, CDR1 SGHNT and CDR2 YYREEE (reference sequence). There are 19 residues in the CDR3. The V end was cut by 4 bases, the J end by 0 bases, with 20 bases between. The CDR3 DNA is TGTGCCAGCAGCGCTGCTCCCATAAGGGGATCCTCCTATAATTCACCCCTCCACTTT. Amino acids: CASSAAPIRGSSYNSPLHF.

This clone came up a few times. This chain connects TRBV6-4 to TRBJ2-3; D may be TRBD2 (7 bases). The CDR3 runs to 15 residues. The germline V and J ends were trimmed by 2 bases and 4 bases, with 13 bases remaining between them. Germline CDR1 MRHNA, CDR2 SNTAGT. The chain's CDR3 is CASSDKTGGSDTQYF. The CDR3 DNA reads TGTGCCAGCAGTGACAAGACGGGGGGCTCAGATACGCAGTATTTT.

The rearrangement uses TRBV5-1 and TRBJ2-1; TRBD2 matches 9 bases. J gave up 2 bases and V 7 bases, and 10 bases lay outside the gene matches. Looked up from germline, CDR1 is SGHRS and CDR2 is YFSETQ. The length of the CDR3 is 16 residues. The CDR3 is CASQIGASGAYNEQFF. CDR3 DNA: TGCGCCAGCCAAATTGGAGCTAGCGGGGCCTACAATGAGCAGTTCTTC.

This clone occurred a few times. The chain is built from TRBV13 and TRBJ2-2, with 10 bases fitting TRBD1. V lost 1 base, J lost 3 bases, and 8 bases stayed unmatched. The germline CDR1 and CDR2 sequences are PRHDT and FYEKMQ (reference sequence). The CDR3 is 18 residues long. CDR3 protein: CASSLVAGQGSYTGELFF. CDR3 sequence (DNA): TGTGCCAGCAGCTTAGTAGCGGGACAGGGGTCTTACACCGGGGAGCTGTTTTTT. The full variable domain, its missing parts supplied by reference TRBV13 and TRBJ2-2, is AAGVIQSPRHLIKEKRETATLKCYPIPRHDTVYWYQQGPGQDPQFLISFYEKMQSDKGSIPDRFSAQQFSDYHSELNMSSLELGDSALYFCASSLVAGQGSYTGELFFGEGSRLTVL.